A selection of T cell receptor beta chains follows, all from one sample in a study of control samples from healthy donors and cancer patients. Assay used: immunoSEQ multiplex PCR; TCRdb lists only in-frame clones, some missing. The table has about 170,000 clones, approximately 92% seen once. Input material: blood. The origin of the receptors is a woman aged 55-70 years in good health. CDR3s include the opening cysteine and the closing phenylalanine or tryptophan. The D gene is left open where the match is weak. The size field is filled for only some rows; it gives once, few, many or a size class.

d_call j_call clone_size v_call cdr3_nt cdr3_aa
. TRBJ1-2 . TRBV6-5 TGTGCCAGCAGTTACCCGTCTCGGGCCACTAATGGCTACACCTTC CASSYPSRATNGYTF
. TRBJ2-3 . TRBV3-1/TRBV3-2 TGTGCCAGCAGCCAAGTGGTGACAGATACGCAGTATTTT CASSQVVTDTQYF
. TRBJ2-5 . TRBV6-5 TGTGCCAGCATATCCGGGGGCAACCAAGAGACCCAGTACTTC CASISGGNQETQYF
TRBD1 TRBJ1-5 . TRBV27 TGTGCCAGCAGTTTTGGACAGGGGGAGCAACCCCAGCATTTT CASSFGQGEQPQHF
TRBD1 TRBJ1-2 few TRBV7-9 TGTGCCAGCAGCTTACAACAGGGGGCCGAGGTCTATGGCTACACCTTC CASSLQQGAEVYGYTF
TRBD1 TRBJ2-7 . TRBV9 TGTGCCAGCAGTGTATCCGACAGGGCCTCCTACGAGCAGTACTTC CASSVSDRASYEQYF
. TRBJ1-3 once TRBV5-6 TGTGCCAGCAGCTTGCTGGGAATAGGGGCTGGAAACACCATATATTTT CASSLLGIGAGNTIYF
TRBD2 TRBJ2-1 . TRBV11-3 TGTGCCAGCAGCTCACTAGCGGGGGATCTATACAATGAGCAGTTCTTC CASSSLAGDLYNEQFF
. TRBJ2-2 once TRBV7-9 TGTGCCAGCAGCGCGACTAGGACAGGCCGGCTCGCCGGCACCGGGGAGCTGTTTTTT CASSATRTGRLAGTGELFF
TRBD1 TRBJ1-2 . TRBV4-3 TGCGCCAGCAGCCAAGGACAGGGAGAAAACTATGGCTACACCTTC CASSQGQGENYGYTF
. TRBJ2-7 . TRBV7-9 TGTGCCAGCAGCCCGGGCACTAGCACTGGCTACGAGCAGTACTTC CASSPGTSTGYEQYF
. TRBJ2-5 . TRBV9 TGTGCCAGCAGCGTAGGGGCGTTGGAGGGAAGAGAGACCCAGTACTTC CASSVGALEGRETQYF
. TRBJ1-2 . TRBV20-1 TGCAGTGCTAGAATTGACAGTTACACCTTC CSARIDSYTF
. TRBJ2-7 . TRBV6-2/TRBV6-3 TGTGCCAGCAGTTACGACGGCACCTTCTCCTACGAGCAGTACTTC CASSYDGTFSYEQYF
TRBD1 TRBJ2-3 . TRBV5-8 TGTGCCAGCTGTCCCGACAGGGGGCAGACAGATACGCAGTATTTT CASCPDRGQTDTQYF
. TRBJ2-2 . TRBV7-9 TGTGCCAGCAGCTTAGGGCTAGCCGGCACCGGGGAGCTGTTTTTT CASSLGLAGTGELFF
. TRBJ1-5 . TRBV27 TGTGCCGCAAAAAAACTGGGGGGCTCCGGTCAGCCCCAGCATTTT CAAKKLGGSGQPQHF
. TRBJ1-6 . TRBV10-1 TGCGCCAGCAGCGTACGGTGGTTTCACTCCTATAATTCACCCCTCCACTTT CASSVRWFHSYNSPLHF
TRBD1 TRBJ2-7 . TRBV6-2/TRBV6-3 TGTGCCAGCAGTTACCCATCCGGGACAGGACGGGACGAGCAGTACTTC CASSYPSGTGRDEQYF
. TRBJ2-1 . TRBV11-3 TGTGCCAGCAGCTTAGGGGGGGGACACTTCTACAATGAGCAGTTCTTC CASSLGGGHFYNEQFF
TRBD1 TRBJ1-1 . TRBV6-2/TRBV6-3 TGTGCCAGCAGTTACTCGCCCATTCGGACAGGGGAGAACACTGAAGCTTTCTTT CASSYSPIRTGENTEAFF
. TRBJ1-6 . TRBV5-5 TGTGCCAGCAGCTTGGATGAGCGGTATAATTCACCCCTCCACTTT CASSLDERYNSPLHF
. TRBJ1-5 . TRBV27 TGTGCCAGCAGTTATCGGATGGATAGCAATCAGCCCCAGCATTTT CASSYRMDSNQPQHF
TRBD2 TRBJ2-3 once TRBV18 TGTGCCAGCTCACTATCTAGCGGACTAAGCACAGATACGCAGTATTTT CASSLSSGLSTDTQYF
. TRBJ2-3 . TRBV9 TGTGCCAGCAGCGTAGAAGGCTCTAGCACAGATACGCAGTATTTT CASSVEGSSTDTQYF
. TRBJ2-7 . TRBV5-5 TGTGCCAGCATCTTATGGGGGGAAGGCTACGAGCAGTACTTC CASILWGEGYEQYF
TRBD2 TRBJ2-3 . TRBV4-1 TGCGCCAGCAGCCAAGATGCGTCAGCGGGGGGACGCACAGATACGCAGTATTTT CASSQDASAGGRTDTQYF
. TRBJ1-6 . TRBV7-9 TGTGCCAGCAGCTTTGAGGGTAATTCACCCCTCCACTTT CASSFEGNSPLHF
. TRBJ1-3 . TRBV2 TGTGCCAGCAGGGGGACGATCTCTGGAAACACCATATATTTT CASRGTISGNTIYF
TRBD1 TRBJ2-3 . TRBV5-1 TGCGCCAGCAGCTGGCCACAGGGGGCGAGCACAGATACGCAGTATTTT CASSWPQGASTDTQYF
. TRBJ1-5 . TRBV6-2/TRBV6-3 TGTGCCAGCAGTGACAGTGCCTCGGGCAATCAGCCCCAGCATTTT CASSDSASGNQPQHF
TRBD1 TRBJ1-2 . TRBV19 TGTGCCAGTAGTACCCCCGGGACAGGGGGCGGCTATGGCTACACCTTC CASSTPGTGGGYGYTF
. TRBJ2-2 once TRBV4-2 TGTGCCAGCAGCCAACTTAAGGGCCAAGGAAGTGAAGGGGAGCTGTTTTTT CASSQLKGQGSEGELFF
TRBD1 TRBJ2-6 . TRBV27 TGTGCCAGCAGTTCCAGACAGGGGCCTACTGGGGCCAACGTCCTGACTTTC CASSSRQGPTGANVLTF
. TRBJ2-1 few TRBV4-1 TGCGCCAGCAGCTCTAGTATTTTCCCATCGGATGAGCAGTTCTTC CASSSSIFPSDEQFF
. TRBJ1-4 . TRBV5-1 TGCGCCAGCAGCGGGGAGGACGGACAACTGTTTTTT CASSGEDGQLFF
. TRBJ2-3 . TRBV19 TGTGCCACGACCAGTGGGGGGCGTGATACGCAGTATTTT CATTSGGRDTQYF
. TRBJ2-5 . TRBV2 TGTGCCAGCAGTGATAGGGGGGGCCAAGAGACCCAGTACTTC CASSDRGGQETQYF
. TRBJ1-1 . TRBV6-5 TGTGCCAGCACCTCACTAGGGGCCAGCGTGTTAGAAGCTTTCTTT CASTSLGASVLEAFF
. TRBJ2-2 . TRBV7-9 TGTGCCAGCAGCTTAGTGGGGACAATCCCCGGGGAGCTGTTTTTT CASSLVGTIPGELFF
. TRBJ2-2 . TRBV7-2 TGTGCCAGCAGCTCGGTGGTTTTACACACCGGGGAGCTGTTTTTT CASSSVVLHTGELFF
. TRBJ2-1 . TRBV10-3 TGTGCCATCAGTGATCGGGGGGCCCCCATAAGCTCCTACAATGAGCAGTTCTTC CAISDRGAPISSYNEQFF
TRBD2 TRBJ2-3 . TRBV6-5 TGTGCCACCCGAGCGGGGGGTAGCACAGATACGCAGTATTTT CATRAGGSTDTQYF
TRBD1 TRBJ1-1 . TRBV18 TGTGCCAGCTCACCGGACAGGGGTATGGCTGAAGCTTTCTTT CASSPDRGMAEAFF
TRBD1 TRBJ1-2 . TRBV7-8 TGTGCCAGCAGCTTAAGGACAGGGTCTAACTATGGCTACACCTTC CASSLRTGSNYGYTF
TRBD1 TRBJ2-2 . TRBV11-2 TGTGCCAGCAGCGGGCTAGGGACAGGGGTCGCCGGGGAGCTGTTTTTT CASSGLGTGVAGELFF
. TRBJ1-1 . TRBV4-3 TGCGCCAGCAGCCAAATTGTCGGGCAGGGGAACACTGAAGCTTTCTTT CASSQIVGQGNTEAFF
TRBD1 TRBJ1-2 . TRBV12-3/TRBV12-4 TGTGCCAGCAGACCGGACAGGGACTATGGCTACACCTTC CASRPDRDYGYTF
. TRBJ1-6 . TRBV3-1/TRBV3-2 TGTGCCAGCAGCCGAAATCCCGCCAACGGAAATTCACCCCTCCACTTT CASSRNPANGNSPLHF
TRBD1 TRBJ1-4 . TRBV5-1 TGCGCCAGCAGTCCCACAGGGGAAACTAATGAAAAACTGTTTTTT CASSPTGETNEKLFF
. TRBJ1-6 . TRBV5-6 TGTGCCAGCAGTAACATCGGTCGACGCAATAATTCACCCCTCCACTTT CASSNIGRRNNSPLHF
. TRBJ2-5 . TRBV5-1 TGCGCCAGCAGCTTGGCCGGCCAGGGGGGCCAAGAGACCCAGTACTTC CASSLAGQGGQETQYF
. TRBJ1-4 . TRBV25-1 TGTGCCAGCAGTGAATGGACGTACAATGAAAAACTGTTTTTT CASSEWTYNEKLFF
. TRBJ2-3 . TRBV6-5 TGTGCCAGCAGCCTCAATGCCTACCCAGGGGATACGCAGTATTTT CASSLNAYPGDTQYF
. TRBJ2-7 few TRBV6-2/TRBV6-3 TGTGCCAGCAGTTACTCGTCACTGTCCTACGAGCAGTACTTC CASSYSSLSYEQYF